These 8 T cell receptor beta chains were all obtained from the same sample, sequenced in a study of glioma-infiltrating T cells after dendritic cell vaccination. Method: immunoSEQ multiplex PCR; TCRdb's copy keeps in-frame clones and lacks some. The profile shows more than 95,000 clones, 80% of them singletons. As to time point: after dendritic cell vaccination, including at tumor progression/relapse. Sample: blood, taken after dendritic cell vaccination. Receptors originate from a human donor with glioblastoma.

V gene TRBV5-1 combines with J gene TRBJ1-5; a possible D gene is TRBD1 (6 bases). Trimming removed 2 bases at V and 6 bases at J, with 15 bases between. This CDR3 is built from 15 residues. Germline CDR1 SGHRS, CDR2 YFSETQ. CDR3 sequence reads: CASSFNGGGLQPQHF. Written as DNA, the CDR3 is TGCGCCAGCAGCTTCAATGGGGGGGGCCTTCAGCCCCAGCATTTT.

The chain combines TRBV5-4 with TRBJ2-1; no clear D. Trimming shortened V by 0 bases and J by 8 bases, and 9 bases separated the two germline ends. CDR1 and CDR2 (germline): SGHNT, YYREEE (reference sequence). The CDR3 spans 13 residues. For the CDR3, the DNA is TGTGCCAGCAGCTTGGCCGGTACGGATGAGCAGTTCTTC. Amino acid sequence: CASSLAGTDEQFF.

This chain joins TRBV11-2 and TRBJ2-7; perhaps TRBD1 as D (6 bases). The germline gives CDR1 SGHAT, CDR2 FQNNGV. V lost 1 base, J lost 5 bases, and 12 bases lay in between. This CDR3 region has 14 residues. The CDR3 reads CASSLVQGQDEQYF. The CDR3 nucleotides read TGTGCCAGCAGCTTAGTACAGGGACAAGACGAGCAGTACTTC.

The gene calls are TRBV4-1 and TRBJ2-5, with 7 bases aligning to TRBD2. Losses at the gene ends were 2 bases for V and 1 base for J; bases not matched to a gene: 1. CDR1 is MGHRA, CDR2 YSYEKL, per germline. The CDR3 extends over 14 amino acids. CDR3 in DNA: TGCGCCAGCAGCCAACGGACTAGCCAAGAGACCCAGTACTTC. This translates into CASSQRTSQETQYF.

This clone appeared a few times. CDR3: CASSFEGGAVTEAFF. DNA of the CDR3: TGTGCCAGCAGCTTTGAGGGGGGGGCCGTCACTGAAGCTTTCTTT. The chain is built from TRBV5-4 and TRBJ1-1; maybe TRBD1 (6 bases). Germline V gene lookup returns CDR1 SGHNT and CDR2 YYREEE (reference sequence). This CDR3 region has 15 residues. Trimming removed 2 bases at V and 4 bases at J, with 15 bases between. Using reference TRBV5-4 and TRBJ1-1 for the parts outside the CDR3, the full variable domain is ETGVTQSPTHLIKTRGQQVTLRCSSQSGHNTVSWYQQALGQGPQFIFQYYREEENGRGNFPPRFSGLQFPNYSSELNVNALELDDSALYLCASSFEGGAVTEAFFGQGTRLTVV.

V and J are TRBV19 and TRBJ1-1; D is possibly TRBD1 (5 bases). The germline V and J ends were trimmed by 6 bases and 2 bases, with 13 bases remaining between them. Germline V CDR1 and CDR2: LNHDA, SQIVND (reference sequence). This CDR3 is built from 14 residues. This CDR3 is CASRRGTHNTEAFF. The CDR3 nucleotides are TGTGCCAGTAGGCGGGGGACTCATAACACTGAAGCTTTCTTT.

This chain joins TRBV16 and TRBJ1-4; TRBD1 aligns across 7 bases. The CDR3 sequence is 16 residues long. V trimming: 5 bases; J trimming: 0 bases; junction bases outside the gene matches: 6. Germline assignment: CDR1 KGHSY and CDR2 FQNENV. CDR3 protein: CASSDPGGTTNEKLFF. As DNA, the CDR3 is TGTGCCAGCAGCGACCCAGGGGGAACAACTAATGAAAAACTGTTTTTT.

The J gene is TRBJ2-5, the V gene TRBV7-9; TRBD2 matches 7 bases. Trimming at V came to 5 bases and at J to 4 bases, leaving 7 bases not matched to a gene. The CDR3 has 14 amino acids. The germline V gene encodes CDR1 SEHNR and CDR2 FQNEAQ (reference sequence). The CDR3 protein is CASSLAGVGETQYF. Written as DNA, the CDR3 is TGTGCCAGCAGCCTGGCGGGGGTAGGAGAGACCCAGTACTTC.